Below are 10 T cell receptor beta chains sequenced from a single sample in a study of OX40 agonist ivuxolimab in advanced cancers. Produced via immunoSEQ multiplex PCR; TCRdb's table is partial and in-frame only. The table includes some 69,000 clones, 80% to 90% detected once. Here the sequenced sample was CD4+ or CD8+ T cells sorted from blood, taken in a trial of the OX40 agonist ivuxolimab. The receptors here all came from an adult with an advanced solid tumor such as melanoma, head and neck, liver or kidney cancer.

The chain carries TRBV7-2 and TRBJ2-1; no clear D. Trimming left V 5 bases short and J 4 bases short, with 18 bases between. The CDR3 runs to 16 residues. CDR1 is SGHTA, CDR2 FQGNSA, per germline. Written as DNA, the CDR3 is TGTGCCAGCAGCCCTGAGAGGCGTCCCCTATACAATGAGCAGTTCTTC. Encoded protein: CASSPERRPLYNEQFF.

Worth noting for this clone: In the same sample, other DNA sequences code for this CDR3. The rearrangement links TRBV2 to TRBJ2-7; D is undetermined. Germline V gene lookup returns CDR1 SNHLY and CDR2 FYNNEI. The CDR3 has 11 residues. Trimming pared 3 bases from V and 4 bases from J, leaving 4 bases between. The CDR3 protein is CASSEVYEQYF. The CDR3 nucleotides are TGTGCCAGCAGTGAGGTATACGAGCAGTACTTC.

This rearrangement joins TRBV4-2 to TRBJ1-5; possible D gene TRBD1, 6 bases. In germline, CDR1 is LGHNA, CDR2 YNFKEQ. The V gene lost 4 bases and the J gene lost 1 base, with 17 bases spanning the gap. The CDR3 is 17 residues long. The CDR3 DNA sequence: TGTGCCAGCAGCCCTCGGGGGGCGCAGGACAGCAATCAGCCCCAGCATTTT. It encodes CASSPRGAQDSNQPQHF.

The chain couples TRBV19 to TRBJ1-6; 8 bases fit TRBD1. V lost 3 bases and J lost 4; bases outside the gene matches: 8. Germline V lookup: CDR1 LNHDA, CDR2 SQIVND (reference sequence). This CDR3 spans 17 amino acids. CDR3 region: CASSMRLDRAYNSPLHF. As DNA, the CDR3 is TGTGCCAGTAGTATGAGATTGGACAGGGCGTATAATTCACCCCTCCACTTT.

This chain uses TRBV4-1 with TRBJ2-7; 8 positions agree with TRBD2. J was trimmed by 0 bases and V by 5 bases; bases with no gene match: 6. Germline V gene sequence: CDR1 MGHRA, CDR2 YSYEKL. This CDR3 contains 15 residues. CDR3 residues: CASSSQSGGSYEQYF. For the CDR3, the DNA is TGCGCCAGCAGCTCCCAAAGCGGGGGCTCCTACGAGCAGTACTTC.

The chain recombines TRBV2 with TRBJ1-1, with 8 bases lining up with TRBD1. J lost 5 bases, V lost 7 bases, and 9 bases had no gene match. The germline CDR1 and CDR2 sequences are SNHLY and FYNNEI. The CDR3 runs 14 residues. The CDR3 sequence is CASTPGGAGTEAFF. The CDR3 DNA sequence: TGTGCCAGCACTCCAGGGGGCGCCGGGACTGAAGCTTTCTTT.

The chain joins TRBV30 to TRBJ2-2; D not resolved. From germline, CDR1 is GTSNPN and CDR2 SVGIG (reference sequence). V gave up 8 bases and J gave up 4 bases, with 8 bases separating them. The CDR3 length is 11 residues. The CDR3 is CARRVTGELFF. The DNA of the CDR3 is TGTGCCCGGCGAGTCACCGGGGAGCTGTTTTTT.

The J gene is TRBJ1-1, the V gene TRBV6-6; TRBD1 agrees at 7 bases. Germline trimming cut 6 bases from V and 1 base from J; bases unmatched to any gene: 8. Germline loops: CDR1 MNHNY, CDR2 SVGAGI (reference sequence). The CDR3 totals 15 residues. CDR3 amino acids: CASRLRGGPNTEAFF. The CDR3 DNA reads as TGTGCCAGCAGATTACGAGGGGGCCCGAACACTGAAGCTTTCTTT.

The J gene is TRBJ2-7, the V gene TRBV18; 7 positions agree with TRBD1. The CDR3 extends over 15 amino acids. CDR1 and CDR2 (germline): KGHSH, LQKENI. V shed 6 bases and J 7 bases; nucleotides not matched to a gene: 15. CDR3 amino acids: CASSTGQTTTSEQYF. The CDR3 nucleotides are TGTGCCAGCTCTACGGGACAGACAACTACGAGTGAGCAGTACTTC.

The CDR3 bases are TGTGCCAGCAGTTCCCCGGGGAAGGGGCAGTATTTT. This gives the protein CASSSPGKGQYF. The rearrangement links TRBV6-5 to TRBJ2-3; possibly TRBD2 for D (5 bases). Between the trimmed V and J ends, which lost 4 bases and 11 bases, there was a span of 13 bases. Germline CDR1 reads MNHEY; CDR2 reads SVGAGI. This CDR3 has 12 residues.